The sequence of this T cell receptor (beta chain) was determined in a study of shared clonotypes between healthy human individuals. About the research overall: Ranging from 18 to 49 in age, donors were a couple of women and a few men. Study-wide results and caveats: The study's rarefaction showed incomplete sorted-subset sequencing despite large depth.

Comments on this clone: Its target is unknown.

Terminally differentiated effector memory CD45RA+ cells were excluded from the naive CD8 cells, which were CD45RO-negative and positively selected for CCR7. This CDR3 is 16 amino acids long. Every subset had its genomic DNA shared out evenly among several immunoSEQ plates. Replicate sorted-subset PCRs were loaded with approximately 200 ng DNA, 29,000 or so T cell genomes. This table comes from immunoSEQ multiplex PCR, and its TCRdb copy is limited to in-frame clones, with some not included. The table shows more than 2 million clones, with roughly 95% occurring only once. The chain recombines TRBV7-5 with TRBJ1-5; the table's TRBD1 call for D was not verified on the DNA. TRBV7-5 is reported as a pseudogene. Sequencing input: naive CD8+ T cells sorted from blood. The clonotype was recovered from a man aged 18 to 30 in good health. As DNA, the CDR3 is TGTGCCAGAAGCTCCAAAAGACAGGGCTGGAATCAGCCCCAGCATTTT. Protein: CARSSKRQGWNQPQHF.